The sequence of this TCR beta chain was determined in a study of blood T cell repertoires in COVID-19. Per the germline V gene, CDR1 is LGHDT and CDR2 is YNNKEL (reference sequence). V gave up 5 bases and J gave up 2 bases, with 18 bases separating them. CDR3 length: 16 amino acids. Assay: immunoSEQ multiplex PCR; the TCRdb copy retains only in-frame clones and omits some. The table records about 130,000 clones, about 84% of them present only once. This TCR derives from a woman in her sixties with acute or convalescent COVID-19. Sequencing input: peripheral blood. The V and J genes are TRBV3-1 (or the pseudogene TRBV3-2) and TRBJ2-5; tentatively, D is TRBD2 (7 bases). CDR3 residues: CASSLGSGGPQETQYF. CDR3 coding DNA: TGTGCCAGCAGCTTAGGATCCGGGGGGCCACAAGAGACCCAGTACTTC.